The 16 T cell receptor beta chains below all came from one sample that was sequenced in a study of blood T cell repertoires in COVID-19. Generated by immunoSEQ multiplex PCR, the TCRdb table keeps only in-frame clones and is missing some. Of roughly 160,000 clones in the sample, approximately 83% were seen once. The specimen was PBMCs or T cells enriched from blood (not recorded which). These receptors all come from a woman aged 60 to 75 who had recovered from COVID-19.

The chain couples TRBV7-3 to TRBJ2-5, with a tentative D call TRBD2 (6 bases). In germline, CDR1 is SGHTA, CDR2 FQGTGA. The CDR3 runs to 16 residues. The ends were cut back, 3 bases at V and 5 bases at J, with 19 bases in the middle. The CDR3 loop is CASSFLPTRSGETQYF. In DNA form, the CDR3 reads TGTGCCAGCAGCTTTCTCCCGACTAGGTCAGGGGAGACCCAGTACTTC.

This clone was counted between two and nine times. CDR3: CASSTMGGCWNSYEQYF. CDR3 sequence (DNA): TGTGCCAGCAGCACAATGGGGGGGTGTTGGAACTCCTACGAGCAGTACTTC. The chain combines TRBV21-1 with TRBJ2-7; the DNA was not compared with TRBD2, the D call given in the table. TRBV21-1 is a pseudogene segment. The CDR3 spans 17 residues.

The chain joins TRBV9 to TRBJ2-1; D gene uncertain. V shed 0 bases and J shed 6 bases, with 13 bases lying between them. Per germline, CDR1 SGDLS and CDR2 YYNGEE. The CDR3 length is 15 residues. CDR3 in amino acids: CASSVAPGTVNEQFF. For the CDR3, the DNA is TGTGCCAGCAGCGTAGCTCCAGGAACGGTCAATGAGCAGTTCTTC.

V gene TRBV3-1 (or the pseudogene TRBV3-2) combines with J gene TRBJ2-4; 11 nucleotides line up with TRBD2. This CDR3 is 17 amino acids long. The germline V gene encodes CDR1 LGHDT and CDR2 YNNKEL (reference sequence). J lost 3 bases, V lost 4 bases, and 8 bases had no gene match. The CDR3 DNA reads TGTGCCAGCAGCCCGCCACCTAGCGGGGGGAACAAAAACATTCAGTACTTC. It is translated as CASSPPPSGGNKNIQYF.

The CDR3 spells CASSVAASGAPPYNEQFF. The CDR3 DNA sequence: TGTGCCAGCAGCGTAGCGGCTAGCGGGGCCCCTCCCTACAATGAGCAGTTCTTC. This rearrangement joins TRBV7-3 to TRBJ2-1; 9 bases are shared with TRBD2. CDR1 SGHTA and CDR2 FQGTGA come from the germline V gene. After removal of 5 bases from V and 2 bases from J, the junction contained 13 bases not matched to a gene. The CDR3 has 18 amino acids. The full variable domain, its missing parts supplied by reference TRBV7-3 and TRBJ2-1, is GAGVSQTPSNKVTEKGKYVELRCDPISGHTALYWYRQSLGQGPEFLIYFQGTGAADDSGLPNDRFFAVRPEGSVSTLKIQRTERGDSAVYLCASSVAASGAPPYNEQFFGPGTRLTVL.

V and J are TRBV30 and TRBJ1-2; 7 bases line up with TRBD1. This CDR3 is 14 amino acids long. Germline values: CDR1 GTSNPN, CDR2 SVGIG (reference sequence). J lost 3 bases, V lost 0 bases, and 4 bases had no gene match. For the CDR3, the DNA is TGTGCCTGGAGTGTACTCGGGACAGACTATGGCTACACCTTC. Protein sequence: CAWSVLGTDYGYTF.

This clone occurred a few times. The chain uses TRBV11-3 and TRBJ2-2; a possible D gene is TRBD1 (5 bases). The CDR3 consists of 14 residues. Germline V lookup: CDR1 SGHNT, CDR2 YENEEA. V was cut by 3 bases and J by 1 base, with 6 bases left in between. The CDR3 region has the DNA TGTGCCAGCAGCTTTACAGGGAACACCGGGGAGCTGTTTTTT. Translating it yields CASSFTGNTGELFF. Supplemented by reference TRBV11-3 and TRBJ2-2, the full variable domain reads EAGVVQSPRYKIIEKKQPVAFWCNPISGHNTLYWYLQNLGQGPELLIRYENEEAVDDSQLPKDRFSAERLKGVDSTLKIQPAELGDSAVYLCASSFTGNTGELFFGEGSRLTVL.

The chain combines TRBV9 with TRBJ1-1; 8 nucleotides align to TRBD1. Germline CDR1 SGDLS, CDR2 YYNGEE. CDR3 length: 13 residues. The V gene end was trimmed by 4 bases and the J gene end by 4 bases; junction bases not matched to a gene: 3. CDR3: CASSSGGTTEAFF. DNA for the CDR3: TGTGCCAGCAGCTCAGGGGGCACCACTGAAGCTTTCTTT.

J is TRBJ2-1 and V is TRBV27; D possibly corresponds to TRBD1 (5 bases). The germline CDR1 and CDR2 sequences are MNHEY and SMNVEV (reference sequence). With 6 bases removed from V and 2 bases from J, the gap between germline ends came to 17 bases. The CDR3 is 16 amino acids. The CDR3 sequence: CASRRQSPTPYNEQFF. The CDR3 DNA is TGTGCCAGCAGGAGACAGTCTCCAACCCCCTACAATGAGCAGTTCTTC.

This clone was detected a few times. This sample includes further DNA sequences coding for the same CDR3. CDR3 nucleotides: TGCGCCAGCAGCTTGGGACAGGGTTCAAGCTCCTACGAGCAGTACTTC. Translating it yields CASSLGQGSSSYEQYF. V is TRBV5-1 and J is TRBJ2-7, with 7 positions matching TRBD1. This CDR3 region has 16 residues. Germline assignment: CDR1 SGHRS and CDR2 YFSETQ. J was trimmed by 0 bases and V by 0 bases; bases with no gene match: 6.

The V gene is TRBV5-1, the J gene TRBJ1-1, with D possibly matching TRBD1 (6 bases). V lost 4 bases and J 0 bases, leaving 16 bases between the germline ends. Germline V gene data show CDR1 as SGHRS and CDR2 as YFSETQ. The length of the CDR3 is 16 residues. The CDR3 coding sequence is TGCGCCAGCAGCGCCCGGGCGGGGGGCGTGAACACTGAAGCTTTCTTT. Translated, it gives CASSARAGGVNTEAFF. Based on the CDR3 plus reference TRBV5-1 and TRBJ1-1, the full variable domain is KAGVTQTPRYLIKTRGQQVTLSCSPISGHRSVSWYQQTPGQGLQFLFEYFSETQRNKGNFPGRFSGRQFSNSRSEMNVSTLELGDSALYLCASSARAGGVNTEAFFGQGTRLTVV.

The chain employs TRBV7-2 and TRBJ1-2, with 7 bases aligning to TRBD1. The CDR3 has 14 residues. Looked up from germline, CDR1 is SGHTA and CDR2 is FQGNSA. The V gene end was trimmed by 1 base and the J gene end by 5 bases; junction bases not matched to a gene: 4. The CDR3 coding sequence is TGTGCCAGCAGCTTAGACAGGGGCCCTTATGGCTACACCTTC. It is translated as CASSLDRGPYGYTF.

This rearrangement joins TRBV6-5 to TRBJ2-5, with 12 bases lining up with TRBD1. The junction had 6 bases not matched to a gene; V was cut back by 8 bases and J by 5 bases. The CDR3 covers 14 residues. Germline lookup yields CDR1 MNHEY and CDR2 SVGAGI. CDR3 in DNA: TGTGCCAGCGGGACAGGGGGCGCGTGGGAGACCCAGTACTTC. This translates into CASGTGGAWETQYF.

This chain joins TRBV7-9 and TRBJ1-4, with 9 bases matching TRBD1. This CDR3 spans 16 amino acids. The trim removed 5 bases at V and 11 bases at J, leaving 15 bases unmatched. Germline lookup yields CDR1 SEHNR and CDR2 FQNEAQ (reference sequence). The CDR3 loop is CASSPALGQGFEKLFF. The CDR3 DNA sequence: TGTGCCAGCAGCCCAGCTCTCGGACAGGGGTTTGAGAAACTGTTTTTT.

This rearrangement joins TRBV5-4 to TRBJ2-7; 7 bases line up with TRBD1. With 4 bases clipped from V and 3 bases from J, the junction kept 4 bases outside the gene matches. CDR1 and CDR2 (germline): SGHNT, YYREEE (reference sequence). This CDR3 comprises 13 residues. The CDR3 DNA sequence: TGTGCCAGCAGCCGGGACAGTCTCTACGAGCAGTACTTC. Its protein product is CASSRDSLYEQYF.

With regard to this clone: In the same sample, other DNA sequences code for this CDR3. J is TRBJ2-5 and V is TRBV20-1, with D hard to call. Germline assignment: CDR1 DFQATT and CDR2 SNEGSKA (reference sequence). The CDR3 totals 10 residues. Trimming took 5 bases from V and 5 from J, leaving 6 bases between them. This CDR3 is CSASLETQYF. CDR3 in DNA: TGCAGTGCTTCCCTGGAGACCCAGTACTTC.